This TCR beta chain was identified in a study of cytotoxic CD8 clonotypes in ibrutinib-treated CLL. Across the study: The response samples were taken once patients had been treated for a median of around eleven months, range 6 to 36.

This CDR3 contains 16 residues. The ends were cut back, 0 bases at V and 3 bases at J, with 15 bases in the middle. CDR1 SGHTA and CDR2 FQGNSA come from the germline V gene. Profiling relied on immunoSEQ multiplex PCR, and the TCRdb table lists in-frame clones only, not all of them. The sample yields about 140,000 clones, roughly 80% seen once. Source: PBMCs, taken after 12 months of ibrutinib treatment. This clonotype was obtained from a human donor with chronic lymphocytic leukemia. The chain recombines TRBV7-2 with TRBJ2-7; D not certain. The CDR3 region is CASSLAGGLNHYEQYF. The DNA of the CDR3 is TGTGCCAGCAGCTTAGCGGGCGGCCTAAACCACTACGAGCAGTACTTC.